This record concerns one T cell receptor beta chain sequence. Its specific antigen is unknown. No per-base quality is available; no much larger clone lies one base away. These data originate in a study of OX40 agonist ivuxolimab in advanced cancers. About the full investigation: Ivuxolimab was an agonistic, fully human IgG2 monoclonal antibody directed against OX40 (CD134), a costimulatory receptor. Intravenous ivuxolimab was administered to patients every 2 weeks at six dose levels: 0.01, 0.1, 0.3, 1.5, 3 and 10 mg/kg. Of the 52 patients in dose escalation, about 20 had hepatocellular carcinoma, about 15 had melanoma, 9 had renal cell carcinoma and 9 had head and neck cancer. The dose-escalation cohort was approximately 83% male with a mean age of around 62 years, ranging from roughly 23 to 80. Prior anti-PD-1, anti-PD-L1 or anti-CTLA-4 therapy was permitted, and 30% to 50% of dose-escalation patients had received checkpoint inhibitors. Partial responses were achieved by three dose-escalation patients, of whom one had hepatocellular carcinoma and two had cutaneous melanoma. The point of sequencing TCRbeta in the periphery was to test whether ivuxolimab changed TCR sequence diversity and drove clonal T-cell expansion. The monotherapy dose-escalation portion (N of about 57 patients) of the phase I ivuxolimab trial is reported in the paper. General conclusions and limits of the study: Low levels of normalized T-cell clonal expansion were also seen in some nonresponding patients. After ivuxolimab, more expanded clones were found on average in CD8+ T cells than in CD4+ T cells. At doses of 0.1 to 3.0 mg/kg, clonal expansion of both CD4+ and CD8+ blood T cells was observed from baseline to week 6. In partial responders in the 0.1-3.0 mg/kg groups, normalized peripheral clonal expansion was found to be among the lowest, especially among CD8+ T cells. The antigen specificity of the clonally expanded peripheral T cells was not determined.

The trial excluded patients who had a history of autoimmune disease or who were on systemic immunosuppression. In every dose cohort, peripheral blood was drawn for TCR sequencing at baseline, cycle 4 day 1, and cycle 7 day 1. Samples were obtained from an open-label, multicenter, first-in-human phase I dose-escalation trial of ivuxolimab. The trial enrolled adults with locally advanced or metastatic head and neck squamous cell, hepatocellular, melanoma or renal cell carcinoma. CD4+ and CD8+ T cells were sorted separately from peripheral blood before TCR sequencing. Genomic DNA was isolated from the sorted cells so that the TCRbeta CDR3 region could be sequenced. The immunoSEQ Assay was used to sequence the TCRbeta CDR3 regions. In its TCRdb copy, this immuneACCESS table keeps in-frame sequences only and misses some clones. Where compared with another copy, unresolved V genes explain less than half of these, and the others have no known cause. The sample records approximately 80,000 clones, about 91% of which are singletons. 0.19% of the sample comes from the top ten.

From the cysteine up to the phenylalanine, the CDR3 has a length of 14 residues. The sequence is cut down to CDR3 DNA, 42 bases in frame from base 1. The germline V gene yields SGHRS for CDR1 and YFSETQ for CDR2. Relative to germline, V is 0 bases shorter and J is 2 bases shorter, with 9 bases between their ends. The chain was built from TRBV5-1 and TRBJ2-7, with TRBD2 perhaps the D gene, on 6 matching bases. The source of this sequence is an adult with an advanced solid tumor such as melanoma, head and neck, liver or kidney cancer. Sequences were derived from CD4+ or CD8+ T cells sorted from blood, sampled in a trial of the OX40 agonist ivuxolimab. The DNA is TGCGCCAGCAGCTTGGCGGGGGAAGCCTACGAGCAGTACTTC. It specifies CASSLAGEAYEQYF.